Shown below are 29 T cell receptor beta chains from a single sample sequenced in a study of a mutant IDH1 vaccine in newly diagnosed glioma. TCRdb's table, derived via immunoSEQ multiplex PCR, lists solely in-frame clones and lacks some. The data contain around 50,000 clones, around 84% of them singletons. The time point is: week 47, end of study. Every vaccination contained 300 ug of the mutant IDH1 20-mer peptide and was paired with topical imiquimod. Their specific antigens are unknown. The sequencing here drew on PBMCs, taken from a glioma patient whose treatment included an IDH1 peptide vaccine. The receptor source for this set is a woman in her twenties or thirties with glioma. Some clones in this sample may be carry-over from other donors' samples.

This sequence joins TRBV5-6 and TRBJ1-2, with D unclear. The germline V and J ends were trimmed by 7 bases and 2 bases, with 12 bases remaining between them. The CDR3 spans 13 residues. The germline gives CDR1 SGHDT, CDR2 YYEEEE. The CDR3 nucleotides are TGTGCCAGCTCCTCAGTACCGAACTATGGCTACACCTTC. It codes for CASSSVPNYGYTF.

The CDR3 here is CASSPRTAHQPQHF. As DNA, the CDR3 is TGTGCCAGCAGCCCTAGGACAGCTCATCAGCCCCAGCATTTT. The chain combines TRBV7-9 with TRBJ1-5, with D tentatively TRBD1 (6 bases). Germline CDR1 is SEHNR and CDR2 is FQNEAQ (reference sequence). There are 14 residues in the CDR3. V was clipped by 5 bases and J by 5 bases, with 13 bases between them.

The V gene is TRBV6-1, the J gene TRBJ1-1; possibly TRBD1 for D (6 bases). With 5 bases removed from V and 7 bases from J, the gap between germline ends came to 11 bases. Germline CDR1 MNHNS, CDR2 SASEGT. There are 12 residues in the CDR3. Here the CDR3 reads CASSPGTIEAFF. CDR3 nucleotide sequence: TGTGCCAGCAGTCCCGGGACAATTGAAGCTTTCTTT.

The rearrangement joins TRBV30 to TRBJ2-7; 7 bases are a match to TRBD2. V gave up 4 bases and J gave up 1 base; unmatched junction bases: 1. Germline V gene data show CDR1 as GTSNPN and CDR2 as SVGIG (reference sequence). CDR3 length: 12 residues. CDR3 sequence reads: CAWTSGSYEQYF. In DNA form, the CDR3 reads TGTGCCTGGACTAGCGGTTCCTACGAGCAGTACTTC. Using reference TRBV30 and TRBJ2-7 for the parts outside the CDR3, the full variable domain is SQTIHQWPATLVQPVGSPLSLECTVEGTSNPNLYWYRQAAGRGLQLLFYSVGIGQISSEVPQNLSASRPQDRQFILSSKKLLLSDSGFYLCAWTSGSYEQYFGPGTRLTVT.

The chain recombines TRBV4-1 with TRBJ1-1, with 8 positions matching TRBD1. Germline CDR1 MGHRA, CDR2 YSYEKL. V dropped 1 base and J dropped 3; count of bases not matched to a gene: 16. This CDR3 comprises 19 residues. The CDR3 reads CASSQVTGRRGRRDTEAFF. CDR3 in DNA: TGCGCCAGCAGCCAAGTAACAGGGCGCAGGGGGCGACGAGACACTGAAGCTTTCTTT.

This chain connects TRBV4-1 to TRBJ2-3, with 13 bases identical to TRBD2. Unmatched junction bases numbered 3, after V lost 6 bases and J lost 6 bases. Per germline, CDR1 MGHRA and CDR2 YSYEKL. The CDR3 extends over 14 amino acids. As DNA, the CDR3 is TGCGCCAGCAGACTAGCGGGAGGGCAGGATACGCAGTATTTT. Its protein product is CASRLAGGQDTQYF.

This chain links TRBV7-9 with TRBJ1-3; 10 nucleotides align to TRBD1. Germline values: CDR1 SEHNR, CDR2 FQNEAQ (reference sequence). Trimming cost V 4 bases and J 4 bases; bases outside gene matches: 10. The CDR3 runs to 17 residues. The CDR3 nucleotides are TGTGCCAGCAGCTCGGATCGGACAGGGGGGGCCGGAAACACCATATATTTT. It translates to CASSSDRTGGAGNTIYF.

The chain carries TRBV7-8 and TRBJ2-2, with 9 bases aligning to TRBD1. CDR1 and CDR2 (germline): SGHVS, FQNEAQ. This CDR3 region has 16 residues. V trimming: 3 bases; J trimming: 0 bases; junction bases outside the gene matches: 2. CDR3 protein: CASSFTGGSNTGELFF. The CDR3 DNA reads TGTGCCAGCAGCTTTACAGGGGGCTCGAACACCGGGGAGCTGTTTTTT. The full variable domain, in which reference TRBV7-8 and TRBJ2-2 provide the parts outside the CDR3, is GAGVSQSPRYKVAKRGQDVALRCDPISGHVSLFWYQQALGQGPEFLTYFQNEAQLDKSGLPSDRFFAERPEGSVSTLKIQRTQQEDSAVYLCASSFTGGSNTGELFFGEGSRLTVL.

This clone showed up just a few times. The chain couples TRBV5-5 to TRBJ2-2, with TRBD1 matching 7 bases. The CDR3 has 14 residues. V lost 3 bases, J lost 5 bases, and 4 bases stayed unmatched. Looked up from germline, CDR1 is SGHKS and CDR2 is YYEKEE (reference sequence). CDR3 sequence (DNA): TGTGCCAGCAGCTCAGAGGACAGGACCGGGGAGCTGTTTTTT. Amino acids: CASSSEDRTGELFF.

The V gene is TRBV6-6, the J gene TRBJ2-7, with D possibly matching TRBD2 (6 bases). The CDR3 totals 13 residues. V lost 7 bases and J lost 7, with 17 bases in between. The germline V gene encodes CDR1 MNHNY and CDR2 SVGAGI (reference sequence). As DNA, the CDR3 is TGTGCCAGCACTGGCGGGAACCTGGGGGAGCAGTACTTC. Its protein is CASTGGNLGEQYF.

The CDR3 region is CASSHRDRGLQQPQHF. DNA of the CDR3: TGTGCCAGTAGTCACCGGGACAGGGGGCTCCAGCAGCCCCAGCATTTT. The J gene is TRBJ1-5, the V gene TRBV19, with 12 bases that match TRBD1. The CDR3 contains 16 residues. Germline CDR1 is LNHDA and CDR2 is SQIVND (reference sequence). J was trimmed by 7 bases and V by 5 bases; bases with no gene match: 9.

In this sample, this clone turned up a few times. The rearrangement links TRBV19 to TRBJ1-1; D ambiguous. The CDR3 contains 14 residues. From germline, CDR1 is LNHDA and CDR2 SQIVND (reference sequence). With 8 bases removed from V and 5 bases from J, the gap between germline ends came to 18 bases. CDR3 DNA sequence: TGTGCCAGTTTCCCAGCGGGGAGTGTAACTGAAGCTTTCTTT. Amino acids: CASFPAGSVTEAFF. Complete variable domain (other parts from reference TRBV19 and TRBJ1-1): DGGITQSPKYLFRKEGQNVTLSCEQNLNHDAMYWYRQDPGQGLRLIYYSQIVNDFQKGDIAEGYSVSREKKESFPLTVTSAQKNPTAFYLCASFPAGSVTEAFFGQGTRLTVV.

This clone occurred a few times. The V call is TRBV29-1, the J call TRBJ1-1; D unclear. V was trimmed by 5 bases and J by 6 bases, leaving 7 bases between them. CDR3 length: 10 amino acids. The germline V gene encodes CDR1 SQVTM and CDR2 ANQGSEA. In nucleotides, the CDR3 is TGCAGCGTTCCTGTCCCTGAAGCTTTCTTT. Encoded protein: CSVPVPEAFF.

Only one count was recorded for this clone. The chain couples TRBV10-3 to TRBJ1-1; TRBD1 might be the D (6 bases). The CDR3 is made up of 13 amino acids. Germline V lookup: CDR1 ENHRY, CDR2 SYGVKD. V lost 10 bases to trimming and J lost 1 base, with 13 bases between them. The CDR3 region is CATVGTPNTEAFF. DNA for the CDR3: TGTGCCACCGTAGGGACACCGAACACTGAAGCTTTCTTT.

The sample holds one count of this clone. The chain has TRBV10-3 and TRBJ1-2; TRBD1 agrees at 7 bases. The CDR3 extends over 17 amino acids. CDR1 is ENHRY and CDR2 is SYGVKD in the germline V gene. J lost 2 bases, V lost 0 bases, and 9 bases had no gene match. The CDR3 DNA reads TGTGCCATCAGTGAGTCGCAGGGGGGGTTCCTCAACTATGGCTACACCTTC. It translates to CAISESQGGFLNYGYTF.

The genes are TRBV29-1 and TRBJ2-1; D is perhaps TRBD1 (6 bases). V shed 6 bases and J shed 9 bases, with 12 bases lying between them. Germline V CDR1 and CDR2: SQVTM, ANQGSEA. The CDR3 consists of 11 residues. As DNA, the CDR3 is TGCAGCGTCTCCACAGGGACTGAGCAGTTCTTC. This codes for CSVSTGTEQFF.

The rearrangement uses TRBV10-1 and TRBJ1-2; no clear D gene. Trimming shortened V by 6 bases and J by 4 bases, and 15 bases separated the two germline ends. The germline V gene has CDR1 WNHNN and CDR2 SYGVQD (reference sequence). This CDR3 is 14 amino acids long. Written as DNA, the CDR3 is TGCGCCAGCAGCCCCGACCTAGGCGGCTATGGCTACACCTTC. Its translation is CASSPDLGGYGYTF.

The chain carries TRBV27 and TRBJ2-7; no reliable D call. The CDR3 length is 14 residues. Germline lookup yields CDR1 MNHEY and CDR2 SMNVEV (reference sequence). Trimming cost V 4 bases and J 1 base, with 11 bases left between them. The CDR3, as DNA: TGTGCCAGCAGTTCTTCAGGCCCTTCCTACGAGCAGTACTTC. Its translation is CASSSSGPSYEQYF.

The chain combines TRBV5-6 with TRBJ2-7; D is ambiguous. This CDR3 contains 13 residues. Trimming left V 2 bases short and J 2 bases short, with 8 bases between. Germline values: CDR1 SGHDT, CDR2 YYEEEE. CDR3 DNA sequence: TGTGCCAGCAGCTTAGCAGGTACCTACGAGCAGTACTTC. Protein: CASSLAGTYEQYF.

The chain recombines TRBV28 with TRBJ2-7, with 8 bases that match TRBD2. The CDR3 covers 14 residues. Losses at the gene ends were 6 bases for V and 6 bases for J; bases not matched to a gene: 10. Germline assignment: CDR1 MDHEN and CDR2 SYDVKM. The CDR3 DNA is TGTGCCAGCAGGCTGCCGGCGGGAGGCCGCGAGCAGTACTTC. This encodes CASRLPAGGREQYF.

The chain uses TRBV28 and TRBJ1-4; D is perhaps TRBD1 (5 bases). V shed 5 bases and J shed 8 bases, with 12 bases lying between them. CDR1 and CDR2 from the germline V gene are MDHEN and SYDVKM. The CDR3 is 13 amino acids. The CDR3 protein is CASSQGLGEKLFF. The CDR3 DNA reads TGTGCCAGCAGTCAGGGCTTAGGGGAAAAACTGTTTTTT.

The V and J genes are TRBV30 and TRBJ2-7; a weak D match, TRBD1 (6 bases). V dropped 3 bases and J dropped 3 bases, with 12 bases sitting between them. CDR1 and CDR2 from the germline V gene are GTSNPN and SVGIG (reference sequence). The length of the CDR3 is 13 residues. The CDR3 is CAWRKQGGYEQYF. CDR3 bases: TGTGCCTGGAGGAAACAAGGGGGCTACGAGCAGTACTTC.

The chain couples TRBV18 to TRBJ2-7; tentatively, D is TRBD2 (5 bases). Trimming removed 6 bases from V and 3 bases from J, with 12 bases in between. The CDR3 runs to 13 residues. Germline V CDR1 and CDR2: KGHSH, LQKENI. This chain's CDR3 is CASSPRVYYEQYF. DNA for the CDR3: TGTGCCAGCTCCCCGCGGGTATACTACGAGCAGTACTTC.

The genes are TRBV2 and TRBJ2-2, with unresolved D. Per germline, CDR1 SNHLY and CDR2 FYNNEI. Trimming took 3 bases from V and 7 from J, leaving 18 bases between them. CDR3 length equals 16 residues. The CDR3 loop reads CASSDSLRRPNGELFF. The CDR3 DNA is TGTGCCAGCAGTGATTCGCTCAGGAGACCCAACGGGGAGCTGTTTTTT.

This clone showed up just a few times. This chain links TRBV5-6 with TRBJ2-7; no reliable D call. V was clipped by 4 bases and J by 5 bases, with 10 bases between them. This CDR3 comprises 12 residues. Per the germline V gene, CDR1 is SGHDT and CDR2 is YYEEEE. The CDR3 DNA is TGTGCCAGCAGCCGACCTCCTAACGAGCAGTACTTC. This sequence encodes CASSRPPNEQYF.

This chain links TRBV10-3 with TRBJ2-7, with TRBD2 matching 7 bases. The CDR3 loop spans 16 amino acids. Trimming took 3 bases from V and 5 from J; bases not matched to a gene: 13. Germline V gene lookup returns CDR1 ENHRY and CDR2 SYGVKD. DNA for the CDR3: TGTGCCATCAGTGATACCGGGAGGCAGAGTGACCACGAGCAGTACTTC. It specifies CAISDTGRQSDHEQYF.

In its sample, this clone was seen once. V and J are TRBV9 and TRBJ2-7, with D possibly TRBD1 on 6 matching bases. V lost 0 bases and J lost 2, with 12 bases in between. This CDR3 is 15 amino acids long. CDR1 and CDR2 (germline): SGDLS, YYNGEE. The CDR3 region is CASSVASGAAYEQYF. CDR3 in DNA: TGTGCCAGCAGCGTAGCTTCAGGGGCAGCCTACGAGCAGTACTTC.

The chain carries TRBV27 and TRBJ1-5; no firm D call. This CDR3 is 14 amino acids long. Germline V CDR1 and CDR2: MNHEY, SMNVEV (reference sequence). Trimming stripped 2 bases from V and 3 bases from J, with 8 bases between. The CDR3 is CASSLDGANQPQHF. In nucleotides, the CDR3 is TGTGCCAGCAGTTTAGACGGAGCCAATCAGCCCCAGCATTTT.

The genes are TRBV6-5 and TRBJ2-1; possible D gene TRBD1, 6 bases. The CDR3 is 13 residues long. Germline V gene lookup returns CDR1 MNHEY and CDR2 SVGAGI. The germline V and J ends were trimmed by 4 bases and 7 bases, with 11 bases remaining between them. CDR3 bases: TGTGCCAGCAGTTTACACAGGGCTAATGAGCAGTTCTTC. Its translation is CASSLHRANEQFF.